The 10 T cell receptor beta chains below all came from one sample that was sequenced in a study of Ad26.COV2.S vaccination and SARS-CoV-2 variants. TCRdb's table, derived via immunoSEQ multiplex PCR, lists solely in-frame clones and lacks some. The table includes more than 300,000 clones, just under 85% detected once. Treatment meaning: roughly 18 received Ad26.COV2.S at low or high dose, single or two shots; about five received placebo; per-sample allocation not given. The study sampled participants on day 63 after the first vaccine or placebo injection. Source: peripheral blood, taken in a trial of Ad26.COV2.S vaccine versus placebo. The receptor set was obtained from a person aged 18 to 59 who received the Ad26.COV2.S COVID-19 vaccine or a placebo.

This clone was recorded once. J is TRBJ1-5 and V is TRBV3-1 (or the pseudogene TRBV3-2); TRBD1 might be the D (6 bases). Per germline, CDR1 LGHDT and CDR2 YNNKEL (reference sequence). This CDR3 is 18 amino acids long. V lost 6 bases to trimming and J lost 3 bases, with 24 bases between them. The CDR3 reads CASSQNGDIAGINQPQHF. CDR3 DNA sequence: TGTGCCAGCAGTCAAAACGGGGACATCGCGGGAATCAATCAGCCCCAGCATTTT.

V is TRBV7-6 and J is TRBJ2-3; possibly TRBD1 or TRBD2 for D (6 bases each). This CDR3 contains 16 residues. V lost 0 bases to trimming and J lost 2 bases, with 12 bases between them. CDR1 and CDR2 (germline): SGHVS, FNYEAQ. CDR3 in DNA: TGTGCCAGCAGCTTAGCGTCGGGGGCCTTCACAGATACGCAGTATTTT. As protein: CASSLASGAFTDTQYF.

The chain couples TRBV11-2 to TRBJ2-7; TRBD2 matches 7 bases. Losses at the gene ends were 3 bases for V and 2 bases for J; bases not matched to a gene: 4. This CDR3 comprises 14 residues. Germline V gives CDR1 SGHAT, CDR2 FQNNGV. CDR3 residues: CASSFGRGTYEQYF. The CDR3 coding sequence is TGTGCCAGCAGCTTCGGGCGGGGGACCTACGAGCAGTACTTC.

V gene TRBV19 combines with J gene TRBJ1-2; the D gene is possibly TRBD1 (5 bases). Trimming removed 3 bases from V and 0 bases from J, with 17 bases in between. This CDR3 spans 17 amino acids. Germline lookup yields CDR1 LNHDA and CDR2 SQIVND (reference sequence). This chain's CDR3 is CASSILKGTGANYGYTF. In DNA, the CDR3 is TGTGCCAGTAGTATTCTCAAGGGGACGGGAGCTAACTATGGCTACACCTTC.

The table lists this clone with a few counts. The chain recombines TRBV4-1 with TRBJ2-2; unclear D gene. The CDR3 runs to 15 residues. V was trimmed by 1 base and J by 7 bases, leaving 13 bases between them. From germline, CDR1 is MGHRA and CDR2 YSYEKL. The CDR3 reads CASSQAHWGVGELFF. CDR3 nucleotides: TGCGCCAGCAGCCAAGCTCACTGGGGTGTCGGGGAGCTGTTTTTT.

CDR3 loop: CALGTGLVTNEKLFF. CDR3 DNA: TGTGCCTTGGGGACAGGGTTGGTAACTAATGAAAAACTGTTTTTT. V gene TRBV30 combines with J gene TRBJ1-4, with 9 bases that match TRBD1. The CDR3 loop spans 15 amino acids. The V gene end was trimmed by 7 bases and the J gene end by 1 base; junction bases not matched to a gene: 7. CDR1 GTSNPN and CDR2 SVGIG come from the germline V gene (reference sequence).

This sequence joins TRBV27 and TRBJ2-5, with 7 bases identical to TRBD1. Unmatched junction bases numbered 5, after V lost 5 bases and J lost 2 bases. The CDR3 covers 14 residues. Germline V gene sequence: CDR1 MNHEY, CDR2 SMNVEV (reference sequence). The CDR3 bases are TGTGCCAGCAGTCCCTGGGACAGACAAGAGACCCAGTACTTC. The encoded protein is CASSPWDRQETQYF.

This clone was detected only once. This chain connects TRBV4-1 to TRBJ2-4; D is undetermined. CDR3 length equals 16 residues. Germline CDR1 and CDR2: MGHRA and YSYEKL. V was shortened by 0 bases and J by 2 bases, with 11 bases between the two germline ends. The CDR3 bases are TGCGCCAGCAGCCAAGAAAACGGAGTGACCAAAAACATTCAGTACTTC. Protein: CASSQENGVTKNIQYF.

The chain carries TRBV10-3 and TRBJ2-1; 12 positions match TRBD1. The germline CDR1 and CDR2 sequences are ENHRY and SYGVKD. This CDR3 spans 17 amino acids. J lost 5 bases, V lost 3 bases, and 8 bases had no gene match. CDR3 region: CAISDPPGTGGNNEQFF. In nucleotides, the CDR3 is TGTGCCATCAGTGACCCTCCGGGGACAGGGGGCAACAATGAGCAGTTCTTC.

The rearrangement joins TRBV5-1 to TRBJ1-6; a weak D match, TRBD1 (6 bases). CDR3 length: 15 residues. V shed 3 bases and J shed 7 bases, with 14 bases lying between them. Per germline, CDR1 SGHRS and CDR2 YFSETQ. This CDR3 is CASSWDWTENSPLHF. The CDR3 coding sequence is TGCGCCAGCAGCTGGGATTGGACAGAAAATTCACCCCTCCACTTT.